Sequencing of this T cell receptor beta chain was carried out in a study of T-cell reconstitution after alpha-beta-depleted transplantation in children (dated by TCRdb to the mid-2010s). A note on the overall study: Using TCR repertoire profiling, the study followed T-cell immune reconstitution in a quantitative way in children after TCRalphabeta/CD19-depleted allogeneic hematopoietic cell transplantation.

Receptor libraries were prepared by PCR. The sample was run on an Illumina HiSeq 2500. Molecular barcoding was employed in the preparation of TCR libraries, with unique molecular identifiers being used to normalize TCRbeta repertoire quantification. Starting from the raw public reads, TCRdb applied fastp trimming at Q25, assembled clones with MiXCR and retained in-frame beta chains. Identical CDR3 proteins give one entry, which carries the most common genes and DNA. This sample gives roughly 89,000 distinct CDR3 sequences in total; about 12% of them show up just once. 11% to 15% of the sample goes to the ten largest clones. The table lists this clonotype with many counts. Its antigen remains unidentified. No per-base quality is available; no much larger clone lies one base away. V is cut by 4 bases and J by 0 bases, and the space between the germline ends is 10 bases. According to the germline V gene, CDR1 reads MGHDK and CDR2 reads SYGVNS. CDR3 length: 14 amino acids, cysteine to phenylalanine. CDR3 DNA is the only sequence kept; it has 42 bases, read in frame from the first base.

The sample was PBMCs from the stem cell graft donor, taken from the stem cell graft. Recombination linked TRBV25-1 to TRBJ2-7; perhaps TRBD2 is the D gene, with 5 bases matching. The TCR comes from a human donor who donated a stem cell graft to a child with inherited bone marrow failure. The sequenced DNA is TGTGCCAGCAGTGGGGGAGACACCTCCTACGAGCAGTACTTC. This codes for CASSGGDTSYEQYF.